These 13 T cell receptor beta chains share one sample of origin, sequenced in a study of vaccination and CD4 T cells after COVID-19. Oncomine TCR Beta short-read sequencing was applied to DNA from cultured CD4+ T cells. MiXCR, run by TCRdb on the PCR reads, gives a single entry per CDR3 protein. The table records 10,000 to 12,000 distinct CDR3 sequences, 65% to 80% of them present only once. The treatment is: approximately 9-day PBMC culture with coronavirus spike peptide pools or control peptides (ViraFEST assay). Their specific antigens are unknown. The material sequenced was CD4+ T cells from blood, cultured in vitro. The receptors shown here come from a human donor who had recovered from COVID-19.

In this sample, this clonotype turned up once. This chain links TRBV20-1 with TRBJ1-2, with TRBD1 identical over 8 bases. Germline-derived CDR1 and CDR2 are DFQATT and SNEGSKA (reference sequence). Trimming cost V 6 bases and J 2 bases; bases outside gene matches: 8. This CDR3 comprises 14 residues. For the CDR3, the DNA is TGCAGTGCACAGGGGGACAGGACCAACTATGGCTACACCTTC. It codes for CSAQGDRTNYGYTF.

The chain couples TRBV7-8 to TRBJ1-5; TRBD1 matches at 7 bases. The ends lost 3 bases at V and 1 base at J; junction bases unmatched: 6. Germline V CDR1 and CDR2: SGHVS, FQNEAQ. The CDR3 covers 16 residues. The CDR3 sequence is CASSLGTARSNQPQHF. As DNA, the CDR3 is TGTGCCAGCAGCTTGGGGACAGCTCGCAGCAATCAGCCCCAGCATTTT.

The rearrangement joins TRBV7-2 to TRBJ2-3; D unresolved. The CDR3 is made up of 16 amino acids. Germline CDR1 is SGHTA and CDR2 is FQGNSA. Trimming cost V 1 base and J 4 bases, with 15 bases left between them. The CDR3, as DNA: TGTGCCAGCAGCTTAGGGGTACTGGGGTCGGCAGATACGCAGTATTTT. Translation gives CASSLGVLGSADTQYF.

This rearrangement joins TRBV20-1 to TRBJ2-2, with D perhaps matching TRBD1 or TRBD2 (6 bases each). Germline V lookup: CDR1 DFQATT, CDR2 SNEGSKA (reference sequence). V lost 6 bases and J lost 3, with 14 bases in between. The CDR3 length is 14 residues. The CDR3 sequence: CSAPGALDTGELFF. CDR3 DNA sequence: TGCAGTGCACCGGGGGCCCTGGACACCGGGGAGCTGTTTTTT.

This chain joins TRBV15 and TRBJ1-1; no clear D. Germline V gene lookup returns CDR1 LNHNV and CDR2 YYDKDF (reference sequence). This CDR3 has 15 amino acids. With 1 base removed from V and 1 base from J, the gap between germline ends came to 10 bases. The CDR3 sequence: CATSRVVRRNTEAFF. CDR3 nucleotides: TGTGCCACCAGCAGAGTCGTCAGGAGGAACACTGAAGCTTTCTTT.

CDR3 region: CASSSTWNQPQHF. As DNA, the CDR3 is TGTGCCAGCAGTTCCACCTGGAATCAGCCCCAGCATTTT. The rearrangement links TRBV6-5 to TRBJ1-5, with D unresolved. Germline V CDR1 and CDR2: MNHEY, SVGAGI. The CDR3 runs 13 residues. Deletions cut 4 bases from V and 4 bases from J, with 8 bases between.

This rearrangement joins TRBV11-2 to TRBJ1-1; D remains ambiguous. Trimming removed 2 bases from V and 3 bases from J, with 10 bases in between. Germline V CDR1 and CDR2: SGHAT, FQNNGV. There are 14 residues in the CDR3. The CDR3 here is CASSLMVLDTEAFF. The DNA for the CDR3 is TGTGCCAGCAGCTTAATGGTATTGGACACTGAAGCTTTCTTT.

The genes are TRBV28 and TRBJ1-2; TRBD1 might be the D (5 bases). The CDR3 loop spans 14 amino acids. Looked up from germline, CDR1 is MDHEN and CDR2 is SYDVKM. Trimming removed 7 bases at V and 7 bases at J, with 19 bases between. Written as DNA, the CDR3 is TGTGCCAGCATCGTGAGGGGCAGGGTGTTTGGCTACACCTTC. Translation gives CASIVRGRVFGYTF.

V and J are TRBV29-1 and TRBJ2-3; possible D gene TRBD2, 5 bases. The CDR3 contains 10 residues. Trimming removed 7 bases at V and 4 bases at J, with 6 bases between. The germline gives CDR1 SQVTM, CDR2 ANQGSEA. The CDR3 region is CSGGADTQYF. In DNA, the CDR3 is TGCAGCGGGGGAGCAGATACGCAGTATTTT.

The chain carries TRBV12-3 or TRBV12-4 and TRBJ1-6; the D is unclear. The CDR3 runs to 12 residues. Between the trimmed V and J ends, which lost 3 bases and 7 bases, there was a span of 4 bases. The CDR3 DNA is TGTGCCAGCAGTTTTATGAATTCACCCCTCCACTTT. It codes for CASSFMNSPLHF.

The rearrangement joins TRBV7-9 to TRBJ1-2; maybe TRBD1 (6 bases). The CDR3 extends over 14 amino acids. CDR1 and CDR2 from the germline V gene are SEHNR and FQNEAQ (reference sequence). V shed 2 bases and J shed 8 bases, with 15 bases lying between them. The CDR3 region has the DNA TGTGCCAGCAGCTTATCTGGCTCAGGGGAAGGCTACACCTTC. Translating gives CASSLSGSGEGYTF.

The chain has TRBV11-2 and TRBJ2-7, with 9 positions matching TRBD2. This CDR3 has 16 amino acids. The ends lost 5 bases at V and 7 bases at J; junction bases unmatched: 15. Germline CDR1 reads SGHAT; CDR2 reads FQNNGV. The DNA of the CDR3 is TGTGCCAGCAGCCCCCGGCGGCTAGCGGGACCCCAGGAGCAGTACTTC. As protein: CASSPRRLAGPQEQYF.

The rearrangement uses TRBV5-1 and TRBJ2-7, with a tentative D call TRBD1 (6 bases). V was clipped by 0 bases and J by 5 bases, with 9 bases between them. This CDR3 is 13 amino acids long. Per germline, CDR1 SGHRS and CDR2 YFSETQ. The CDR3 spells CASSLAGANEQYF. DNA of the CDR3: TGCGCCAGCAGCTTGGCAGGGGCGAACGAGCAGTACTTC.